These 13 T cell receptor beta chains originate from one sample sequenced in a study of T cells in Graves' hyperthyroidism and ophthalmopathy. Amplified TCR beta CDR3 regions derived from RNA transcripts. The study used the HTBI primer set for a first-round RT-PCR of the TCR CDR3. TCRdb used MiXCR to reprocess the multiplex PCR reads, holding one entry per CDR3 protein. Of hundreds of thousands of distinct CDR3 sequences in the sample, roughly 14% were seen once. Sequences were obtained from blood. Every receptor here comes from a woman aged 50 to 65 with Graves' ophthalmopathy.

This clonotype came up many times. The CDR3 DNA sequence: TGTGCCAGCAGCTTAGGTGGACTAGCCTACAATGAGCAGTTCTTC. Protein: CASSLGGLAYNEQFF. The chain is built from TRBV7-9 and TRBJ2-1; 7 bases match TRBD2. V gave up 1 base and J gave up 2 bases; unmatched junction bases: 2. CDR1 and CDR2 (germline): SEHNR, FQNEAQ (reference sequence). The length of the CDR3 is 15 residues.

Many counts were recorded for this clonotype. The chain links TRBV7-8 to TRBJ2-1, with D possibly matching TRBD2 (6 bases). Germline CDR1 and CDR2: SGHVS and FQNEAQ. The germline V and J ends were trimmed by 1 base and 5 bases, with 21 bases remaining between them. CDR3 length equals 18 residues. CDR3 bases: TGTGCCAGCAGCTTAGTCTTGGTCGAAGCGGGTATAGACAATGAGCAGTTCTTC. As protein: CASSLVLVEAGIDNEQFF.

In its sample, this clonotype was seen many times. The chain couples TRBV20-1 to TRBJ1-1; TRBD1 might be the D (5 bases). V lost 2 bases and J 1 base, leaving 14 bases between the germline ends. The CDR3 contains 15 residues. The germline V gene has CDR1 DFQATT and CDR2 SNEGSKA (reference sequence). The CDR3 DNA sequence: TGCAGTGCTAGAAGCCCGGGACTGGCGAACACTGAAGCTTTCTTT. Translated, it gives CSARSPGLANTEAFF.

This clonotype was seen many times. The gene calls are TRBV12-3 or TRBV12-4 and TRBJ1-4, with D possibly being TRBD1 (5 bases). The CDR3 has 14 residues. Trimming shortened V by 2 bases and J by 7 bases, and 11 bases separated the two germline ends. Here the CDR3 reads CASSLRQGGEKLFF. In DNA, the CDR3 is TGTGCCAGCAGTTTAAGGCAGGGAGGTGAAAAACTGTTTTTT.

This clonotype was found many times. This sequence joins TRBV30 and TRBJ2-4, with 8 nucleotides matching TRBD2. V was pared by 3 bases and J by 0 bases, with 1 base of the junction left unmatched. Per the germline V gene, CDR1 is GTSNPN and CDR2 is SVGIG (reference sequence). The CDR3 length is 14 residues. CDR3 protein: CAWSGRVAKNIQYF. The CDR3 DNA follows: TGTGCCTGGAGCGGGAGGGTAGCCAAAAACATTCAGTACTTC.

The sample holds many counts of this clonotype. DNA for the CDR3: TGTGCCAGCAGCTCAAACGGGCGAGGGACTTCGAGCACAGATACGCAGTATTTT. It translates to CASSSNGRGTSSTDTQYF. The V and J genes are TRBV7-6 and TRBJ2-3; tentatively, D is TRBD2 (6 bases). The CDR3 is 18 residues long. The V gene lost 4 bases and the J gene lost 0 bases, with 20 bases spanning the gap. The germline V gene encodes CDR1 SGHVS and CDR2 FNYEAQ.

Worth noting for this clonotype: A single base separates this from a much larger clone, so it may be a read error. V is TRBV24-1 and J is TRBJ2-2, with D maybe TRBD2 (6 bases). Per germline, CDR1 KGHDR and CDR2 SFDVKD. This CDR3 has 14 residues. The CDR3, as DNA: TGTGCCACCGGAGGCGGGATGAACACCGGGGAGCCGTTTTTT. Translation: CATGGGMNTGEPFF.

This clonotype was seen at least ten times. V usage is TRBV11-3 and J usage is TRBJ1-1, with D perhaps TRBD1 (6 bases). In germline, CDR1 is SGHNT, CDR2 YENEEA. CDR3 length equals 14 residues. V was clipped by 5 bases and J by 2 bases, with 12 bases between them. The chain's CDR3 is CASSTQGTNTEAFF. CDR3 nucleotide sequence: TGTGCCAGCAGCACCCAGGGGACAAACACTGAAGCTTTCTTT. The full variable domain, its missing parts supplied by reference TRBV11-3 and TRBJ1-1, is EAGVVQSPRYKIIEKKQPVAFWCNPISGHNTLYWYLQNLGQGPELLIRYENEEAVDDSQLPKDRFSAERLKGVDSTLKIQPAELGDSAVYLCASSTQGTNTEAFFGQGTRLTVV.

There are many counts of this clonotype. The gene calls are TRBV28 and TRBJ2-1; tentative D call: TRBD2 (5 bases). The germline V gene has CDR1 MDHEN and CDR2 SYDVKM. Trimming took 3 bases from V and 7 from J, leaving 13 bases between them. This CDR3 comprises 14 residues. CDR3 bases: TGTGCCAGCAGTTTTTTGGGTGGGGAGAATGAGCAGTTCTTC. Translating it yields CASSFLGGENEQFF.

The chain joins TRBV29-1 to TRBJ2-5, with 7 bases lining up with TRBD1. In germline, CDR1 is SQVTM, CDR2 ANQGSEA. V lost 5 bases, J lost 5 bases, and 5 bases stayed unmatched. The CDR3 totals 12 residues. The CDR3 loop reads CSVTGEFETQYF. CDR3 in DNA: TGCAGCGTTACAGGGGAATTCGAGACCCAGTACTTC.

This clonotype occurred many times. V and J are TRBV7-9 and TRBJ2-1; TRBD2 matches at 13 bases. V lost 5 bases, J lost 2 bases, and 3 bases stayed unmatched. The germline V gene has CDR1 SEHNR and CDR2 FQNEAQ (reference sequence). This CDR3 has 16 amino acids. CDR3 nucleotides: TGTGCCAGCAGCGGGACTAGCGGGACACCCTACAATGAGCAGTTCTTC. Protein: CASSGTSGTPYNEQFF. Complete variable domain (other parts from reference TRBV7-9 and TRBJ2-1): DTGVSQNPRHKITKRGQNVTFRCDPISEHNRLYWYRQTLGQGPEFLTYFQNEAQLEKSRLLSDRFSAERPKGSFSTLEIQRTEQGDSAMYLCASSGTSGTPYNEQFFGPGTRLTVL.

This clonotype was picked up many times. The J gene is TRBJ2-2, the V gene TRBV7-8; D is ambiguous. The CDR3 is 12 amino acids. Trimming took off 7 bases at V and 4 bases at J, with 7 bases between the two ends. Germline V gives CDR1 SGHVS, CDR2 FQNEAQ. As DNA, the CDR3 is TGTGCCAGCAAGGGTAGCACCGGGGAGCTGTTTTTT. It specifies CASKGSTGELFF.

This clonotype showed up many times. The V and J genes are TRBV20-1 and TRBJ2-5, with TRBD2 matching 8 bases. Germline CDR1 DFQATT, CDR2 SNEGSKA (reference sequence). The CDR3 is made up of 13 amino acids. The V segment lost 7 bases and the J segment 2 bases; nucleotides outside the gene matches: 6. CDR3 sequence reads: CSGKRGQQETQYF. CDR3 nucleotides: TGCAGTGGGAAGCGGGGGCAACAAGAGACCCAGTACTTC.